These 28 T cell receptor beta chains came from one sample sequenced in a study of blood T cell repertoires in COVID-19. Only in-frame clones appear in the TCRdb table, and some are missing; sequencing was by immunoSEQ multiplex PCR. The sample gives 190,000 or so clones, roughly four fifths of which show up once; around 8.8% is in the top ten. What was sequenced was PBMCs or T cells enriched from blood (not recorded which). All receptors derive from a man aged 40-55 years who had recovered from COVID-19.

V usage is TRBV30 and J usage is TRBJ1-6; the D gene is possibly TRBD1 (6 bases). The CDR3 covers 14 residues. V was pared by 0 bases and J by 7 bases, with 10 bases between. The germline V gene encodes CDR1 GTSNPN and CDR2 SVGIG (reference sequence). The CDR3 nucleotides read TGTGCCTGGAGTGTACTAGGGGGAAATTCACCCCTCCACTTT. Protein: CAWSVLGGNSPLHF.

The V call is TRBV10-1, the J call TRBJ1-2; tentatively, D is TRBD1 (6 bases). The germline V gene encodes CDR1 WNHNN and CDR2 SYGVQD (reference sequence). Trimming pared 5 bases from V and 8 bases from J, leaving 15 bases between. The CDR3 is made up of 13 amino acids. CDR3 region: CASSNTGSSGYTF. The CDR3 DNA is TGCGCCAGCAGTAATACAGGGTCGAGCGGCTACACCTTC.

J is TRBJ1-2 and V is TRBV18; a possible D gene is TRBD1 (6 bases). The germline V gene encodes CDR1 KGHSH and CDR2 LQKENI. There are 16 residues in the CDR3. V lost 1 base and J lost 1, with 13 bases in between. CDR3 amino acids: CASSPQRDTDNYGYTF. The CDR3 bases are TGTGCCAGCTCACCACAAAGGGACACAGATAACTATGGCTACACCTTC. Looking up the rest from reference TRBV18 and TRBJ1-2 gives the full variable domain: NAGVMQNPRHLVRRRGQEARLRCSPMKGHSHVYWYRQLPEEGLKFMVYLQKENIIDESGMPKERFSAEFPKEGPSILRIQQVVRGDSAAYFCASSPQRDTDNYGYTFGSGTRLTVV.

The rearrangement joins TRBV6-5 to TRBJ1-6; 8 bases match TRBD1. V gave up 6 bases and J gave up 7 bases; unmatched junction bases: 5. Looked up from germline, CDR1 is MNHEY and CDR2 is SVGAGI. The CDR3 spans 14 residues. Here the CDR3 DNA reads TGTGCCAGCAGCCAGGGGGCCGGAAATTCACCCCTCCACTTT. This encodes CASSQGAGNSPLHF.

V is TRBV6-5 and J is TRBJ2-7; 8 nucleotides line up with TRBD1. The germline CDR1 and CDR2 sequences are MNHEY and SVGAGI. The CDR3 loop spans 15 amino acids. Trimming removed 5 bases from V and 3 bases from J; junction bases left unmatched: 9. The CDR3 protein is CASSPDRVFRYEQYF. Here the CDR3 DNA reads TGTGCCAGCAGTCCGGACAGGGTATTCCGCTACGAGCAGTACTTC.

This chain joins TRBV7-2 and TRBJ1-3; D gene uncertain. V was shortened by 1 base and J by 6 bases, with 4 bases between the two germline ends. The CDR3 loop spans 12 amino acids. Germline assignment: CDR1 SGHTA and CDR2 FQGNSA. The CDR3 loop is CASSLGVNTIYF. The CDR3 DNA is TGTGCCAGCAGCTTAGGAGTAAACACCATATATTTT.

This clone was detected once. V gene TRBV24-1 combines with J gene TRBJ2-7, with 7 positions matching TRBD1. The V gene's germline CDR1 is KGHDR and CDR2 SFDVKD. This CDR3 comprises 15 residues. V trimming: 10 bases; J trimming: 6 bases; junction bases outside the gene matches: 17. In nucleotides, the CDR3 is TGTGCCACATCACCGTCAGGGACAGCCCTTAGCGAGCAGTACTTC. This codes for CATSPSGTALSEQYF.

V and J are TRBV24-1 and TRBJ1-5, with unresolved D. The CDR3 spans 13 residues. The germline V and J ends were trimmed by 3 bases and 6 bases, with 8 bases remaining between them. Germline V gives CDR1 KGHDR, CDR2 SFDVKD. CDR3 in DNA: TGTGCCACCAGTGATGGGAGCCTTCAGCCCCAGCATTTT. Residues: CATSDGSLQPQHF.

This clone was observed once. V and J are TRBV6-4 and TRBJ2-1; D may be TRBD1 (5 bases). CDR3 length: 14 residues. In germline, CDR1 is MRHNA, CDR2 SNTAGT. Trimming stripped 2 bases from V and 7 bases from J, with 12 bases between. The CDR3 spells CASSDGNRWNEQFF. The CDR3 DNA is TGTGCCAGCAGTGACGGAAACAGGTGGAATGAGCAGTTCTTC.

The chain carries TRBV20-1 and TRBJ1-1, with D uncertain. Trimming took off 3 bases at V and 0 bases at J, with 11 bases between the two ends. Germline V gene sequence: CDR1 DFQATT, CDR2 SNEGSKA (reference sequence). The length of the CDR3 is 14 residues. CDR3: CSASGPTVNTEAFF. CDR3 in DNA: TGCAGTGCTAGTGGACCCACAGTGAACACTGAAGCTTTCTTT.

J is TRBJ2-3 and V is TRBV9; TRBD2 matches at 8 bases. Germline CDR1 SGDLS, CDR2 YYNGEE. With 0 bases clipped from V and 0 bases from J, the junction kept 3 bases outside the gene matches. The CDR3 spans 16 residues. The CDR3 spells CASSVELAASTDTQYF. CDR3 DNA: TGTGCCAGCAGCGTAGAACTAGCGGCTAGCACAGATACGCAGTATTTT.

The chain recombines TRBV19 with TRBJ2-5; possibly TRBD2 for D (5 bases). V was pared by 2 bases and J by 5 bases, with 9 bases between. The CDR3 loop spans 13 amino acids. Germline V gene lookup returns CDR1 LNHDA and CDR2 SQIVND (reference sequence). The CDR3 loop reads CASSIITGETQYF. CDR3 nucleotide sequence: TGTGCCAGTAGTATAATAACGGGGGAGACCCAGTACTTC. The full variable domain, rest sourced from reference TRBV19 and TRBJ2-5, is DGGITQSPKYLFRKEGQNVTLSCEQNLNHDAMYWYRQDPGQGLRLIYYSQIVNDFQKGDIAEGYSVSREKKESFPLTVTSAQKNPTAFYLCASSIITGETQYFGPGTRLLVL.

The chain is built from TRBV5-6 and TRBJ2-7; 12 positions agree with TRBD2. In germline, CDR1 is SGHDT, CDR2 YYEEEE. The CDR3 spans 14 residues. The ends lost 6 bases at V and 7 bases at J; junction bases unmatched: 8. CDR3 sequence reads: CASNRLAGVREQYF. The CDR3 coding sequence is TGTGCCAGCAACCGACTAGCGGGAGTGAGAGAGCAGTACTTC.

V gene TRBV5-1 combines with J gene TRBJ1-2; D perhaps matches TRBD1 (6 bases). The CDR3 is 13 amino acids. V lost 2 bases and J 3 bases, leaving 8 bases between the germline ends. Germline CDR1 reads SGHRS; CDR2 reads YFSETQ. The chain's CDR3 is CASSLTGHYGYTF. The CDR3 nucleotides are TGCGCCAGCAGCTTAACAGGGCACTATGGCTACACCTTC. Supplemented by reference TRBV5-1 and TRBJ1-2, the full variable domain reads KAGVTQTPRYLIKTRGQQVTLSCSPISGHRSVSWYQQTPGQGLQFLFEYFSETQRNKGNFPGRFSGRQFSNSRSEMNVSTLELGDSALYLCASSLTGHYGYTFGSGTRLTVV.

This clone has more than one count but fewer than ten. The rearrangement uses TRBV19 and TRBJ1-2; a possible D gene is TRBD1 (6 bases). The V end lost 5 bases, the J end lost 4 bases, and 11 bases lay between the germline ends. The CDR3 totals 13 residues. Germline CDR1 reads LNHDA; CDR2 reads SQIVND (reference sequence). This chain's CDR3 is CASSPGQFYGYTF. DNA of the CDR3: TGTGCCAGTAGTCCTGGACAGTTCTATGGCTACACCTTC.

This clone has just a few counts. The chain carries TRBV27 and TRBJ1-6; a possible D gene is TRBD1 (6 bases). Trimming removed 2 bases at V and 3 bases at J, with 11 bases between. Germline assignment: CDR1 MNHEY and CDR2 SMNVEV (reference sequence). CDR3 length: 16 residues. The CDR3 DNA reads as TGTGCCAGCAGTTTAGAGGGGGTTCTCTATAATTCACCCCTCCACTTT. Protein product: CASSLEGVLYNSPLHF.

The CDR3 DNA is TGCGCCAGCAGCTTAACTATCGGTGCAACTAATGAAAAACTGTTTTTT. Translating gives CASSLTIGATNEKLFF. The chain uses TRBV5-1 and TRBJ1-4; D ambiguous. V lost 2 bases, J lost 0 bases, and 11 bases lay in between. This CDR3 has 16 residues. Germline loops: CDR1 SGHRS, CDR2 YFSETQ.

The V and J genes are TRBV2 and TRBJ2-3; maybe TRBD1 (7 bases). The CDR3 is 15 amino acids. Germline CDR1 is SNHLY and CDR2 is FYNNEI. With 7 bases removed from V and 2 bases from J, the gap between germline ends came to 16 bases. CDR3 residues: CASTPSGGLTDTQYF. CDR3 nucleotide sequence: TGTGCCAGCACCCCATCAGGGGGACTCACAGATACGCAGTATTTT.

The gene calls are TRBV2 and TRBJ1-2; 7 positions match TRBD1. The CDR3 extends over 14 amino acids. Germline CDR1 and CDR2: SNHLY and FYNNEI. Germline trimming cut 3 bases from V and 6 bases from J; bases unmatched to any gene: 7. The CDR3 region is CASSERGQLDGYTF. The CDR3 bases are TGTGCCAGCAGTGAGAGGGGGCAGTTGGATGGCTACACCTTC. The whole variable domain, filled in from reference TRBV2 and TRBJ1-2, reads EPEVTQTPSHQVTQMGQEVILRCVPISNHLYFYWYRQILGQKVEFLVSFYNNEISEKSEIFDDQFSVERPDGSNFTLKIRSTKLEDSAMYFCASSERGQLDGYTFGSGTRLTVV.

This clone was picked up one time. The CDR3 reads CSVELRDSNTGELFF. The CDR3, as DNA: TGCAGCGTTGAATTGAGGGACTCGAACACCGGGGAGCTGTTTTTT. The V and J genes are TRBV29-1 and TRBJ2-2, with a tentative D call TRBD2 (6 bases). The CDR3 loop spans 15 amino acids. Germline CDR1 SQVTM, CDR2 ANQGSEA. V lost 2 bases and J lost 0, with 10 bases in between.

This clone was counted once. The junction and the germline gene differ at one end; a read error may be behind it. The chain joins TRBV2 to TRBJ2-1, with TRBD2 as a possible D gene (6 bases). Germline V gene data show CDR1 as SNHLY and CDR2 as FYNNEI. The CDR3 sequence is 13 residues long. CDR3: CASHRDSHNEQFF. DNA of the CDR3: TGTGCCAGCCACCGGGACTCCCACAATGAGCAGTTCTTC.

As DNA, the CDR3 is TGTGCCAGCAGAAGGCGGCTCACAGATACGCAGTATTTT. Its translation: CASRRRLTDTQYF. J is TRBJ2-3 and V is TRBV12-3 or TRBV12-4, with D uncertain. This CDR3 spans 13 amino acids. Trimming cost V 6 bases and J 2 bases, with 9 bases left between them.

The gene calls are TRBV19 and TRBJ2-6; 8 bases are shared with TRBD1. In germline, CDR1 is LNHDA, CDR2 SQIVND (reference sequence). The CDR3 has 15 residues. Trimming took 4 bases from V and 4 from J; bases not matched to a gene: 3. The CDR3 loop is CASSTGGSGANVLTF. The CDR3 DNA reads TGTGCCAGTAGTACAGGGGGCTCAGGGGCCAACGTCCTGACTTTC.

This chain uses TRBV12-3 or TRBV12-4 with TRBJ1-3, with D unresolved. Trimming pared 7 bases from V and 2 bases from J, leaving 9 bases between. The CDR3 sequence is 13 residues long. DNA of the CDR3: TGTGCCAGCACCTCCTTCCCTGGAAACACCATATATTTT. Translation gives CASTSFPGNTIYF.

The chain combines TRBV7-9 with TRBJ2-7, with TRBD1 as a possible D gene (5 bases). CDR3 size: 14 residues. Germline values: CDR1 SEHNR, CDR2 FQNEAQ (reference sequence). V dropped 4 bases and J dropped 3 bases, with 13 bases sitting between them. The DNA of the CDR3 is TGTGCCAGCAGCTCCCCAAGGCAGGGCTACGAGCAGTACTTC. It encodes CASSSPRQGYEQYF.

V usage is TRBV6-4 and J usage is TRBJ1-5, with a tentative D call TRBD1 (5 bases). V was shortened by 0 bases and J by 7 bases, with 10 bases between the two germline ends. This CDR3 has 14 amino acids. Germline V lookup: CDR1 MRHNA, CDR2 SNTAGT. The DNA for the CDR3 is TGTGCCAGCAGTGACTCGGGGCCCGGGCAGCCCCAGCATTTT. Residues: CASSDSGPGQPQHF.

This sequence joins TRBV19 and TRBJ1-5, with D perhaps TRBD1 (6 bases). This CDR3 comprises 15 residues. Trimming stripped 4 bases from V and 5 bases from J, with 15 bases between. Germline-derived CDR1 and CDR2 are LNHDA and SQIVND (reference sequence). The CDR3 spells CASSSGQFRDQPQHF. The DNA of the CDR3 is TGTGCCAGTAGTAGCGGACAGTTCAGGGATCAGCCCCAGCATTTT. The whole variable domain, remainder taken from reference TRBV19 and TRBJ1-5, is DGGITQSPKYLFRKEGQNVTLSCEQNLNHDAMYWYRQDPGQGLRLIYYSQIVNDFQKGDIAEGYSVSREKKESFPLTVTSAQKNPTAFYLCASSSGQFRDQPQHFGDGTRLSIL.

Here the CDR3 reads CASSLVSGRNREQYF. CDR3 bases: TGTGCCAGCAGCTTGGTTAGCGGGAGGAATCGCGAGCAGTACTTC. The genes are TRBV5-6 and TRBJ2-7; TRBD2 matches 10 bases. CDR1 and CDR2 (germline): SGHDT, YYEEEE. This CDR3 is built from 15 residues. V trimming: 0 bases; J trimming: 6 bases; junction bases outside the gene matches: 6. Drawing the rest from reference TRBV5-6 and TRBJ2-7, the complete variable domain is DAGVTQSPTHLIKTRGQQVTLRCSPKSGHDTVSWYQQALGQGPQFIFQYYEEEERQRGNFPDRFSGHQFPNYSSELNVNALLLGDSALYLCASSLVSGRNREQYFGPGTRLTVT.